This T cell receptor beta chain appears in the sequencing data of a study of control samples from healthy donors and cancer patients. Profiling relied on immunoSEQ multiplex PCR, and the TCRdb table lists in-frame clones only, not all of them. Here the sample spans roughly 94,000 clones, 70% to 85% being singletons. The TCR sequence derives from a man between 65 and 85 years old with lung cancer. Sequences were obtained from PBMCs.

The CDR3: CAWSVPGKLVPREQYF. The CDR3 DNA sequence: TGTGCCTGGAGTGTACCAGGGAAACTCGTCCCTAGGGAGCAGTACTTC. The V and J genes are TRBV30 and TRBJ2-7; the D gene is possibly TRBD1 (5 bases). Germline assignment: CDR1 GTSNPN and CDR2 SVGIG (reference sequence). Trimming shortened V by 0 bases and J by 7 bases, and 22 bases separated the two germline ends. This CDR3 has 16 residues.